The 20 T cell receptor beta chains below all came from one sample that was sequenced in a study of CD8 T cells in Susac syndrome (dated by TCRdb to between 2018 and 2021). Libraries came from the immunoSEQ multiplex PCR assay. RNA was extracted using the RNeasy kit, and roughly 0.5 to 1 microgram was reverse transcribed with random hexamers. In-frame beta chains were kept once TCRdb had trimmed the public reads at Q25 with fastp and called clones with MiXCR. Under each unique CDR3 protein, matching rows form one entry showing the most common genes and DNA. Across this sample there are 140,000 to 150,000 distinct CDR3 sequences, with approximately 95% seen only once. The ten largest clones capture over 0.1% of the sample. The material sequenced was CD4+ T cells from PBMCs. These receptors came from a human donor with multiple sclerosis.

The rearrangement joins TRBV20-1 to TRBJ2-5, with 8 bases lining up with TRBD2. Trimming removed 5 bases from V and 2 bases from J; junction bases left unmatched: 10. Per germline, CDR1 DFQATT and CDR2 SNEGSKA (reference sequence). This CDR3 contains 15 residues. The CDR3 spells CSASSDSGTQETQYF. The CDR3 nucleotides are TGCAGTGCTTCATCCGATAGCGGGACGCAAGAGACCCAGTACTTC.

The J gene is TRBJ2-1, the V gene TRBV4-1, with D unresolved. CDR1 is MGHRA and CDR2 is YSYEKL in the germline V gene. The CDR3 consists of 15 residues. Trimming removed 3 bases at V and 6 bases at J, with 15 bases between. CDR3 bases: TGCGCCAGCAGCCAGCTTAAGAGTTTGGGCAATGAGCAGTTCTTC. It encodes CASSQLKSLGNEQFF.

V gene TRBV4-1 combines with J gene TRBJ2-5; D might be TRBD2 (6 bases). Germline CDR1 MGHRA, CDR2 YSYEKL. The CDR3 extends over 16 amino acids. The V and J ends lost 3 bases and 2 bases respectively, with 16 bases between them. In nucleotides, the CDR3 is TGCGCCAGCAGCCAGATGGGACTTCGGGGTCAAGAGACCCAGTACTTC. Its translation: CASSQMGLRGQETQYF.

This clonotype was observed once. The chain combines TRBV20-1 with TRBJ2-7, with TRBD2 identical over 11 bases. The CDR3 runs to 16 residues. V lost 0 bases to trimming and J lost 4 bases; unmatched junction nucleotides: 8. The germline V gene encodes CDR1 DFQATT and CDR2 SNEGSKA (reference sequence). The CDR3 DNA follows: TGCAGTGCTAGAGAGGCTAGCGGGAGGTTACGGTACGAGCAGTACTTC. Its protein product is CSAREASGRLRYEQYF.

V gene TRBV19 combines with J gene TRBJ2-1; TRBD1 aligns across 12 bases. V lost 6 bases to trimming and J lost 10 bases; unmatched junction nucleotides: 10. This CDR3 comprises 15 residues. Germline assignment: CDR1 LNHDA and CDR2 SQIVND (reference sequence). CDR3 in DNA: TGTGCCAGTAGCGAGGCGGGGACAGGGGGCTTCGAGCAGTTCTTC. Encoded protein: CASSEAGTGGFEQFF.

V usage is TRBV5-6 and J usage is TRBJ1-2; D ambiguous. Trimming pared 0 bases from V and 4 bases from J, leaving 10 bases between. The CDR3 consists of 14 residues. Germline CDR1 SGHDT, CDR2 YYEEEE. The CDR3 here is CASSLDRQTYGYTF. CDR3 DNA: TGTGCCAGCAGCTTGGATCGGCAGACCTATGGCTACACCTTC.

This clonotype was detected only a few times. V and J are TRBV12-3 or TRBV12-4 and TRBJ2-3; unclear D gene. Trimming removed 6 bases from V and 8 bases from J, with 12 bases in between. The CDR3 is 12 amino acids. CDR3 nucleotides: TGTGCCAGCAGCCTTCTACCCCTTACGCAGTATTTT. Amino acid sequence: CASSLLPLTQYF.

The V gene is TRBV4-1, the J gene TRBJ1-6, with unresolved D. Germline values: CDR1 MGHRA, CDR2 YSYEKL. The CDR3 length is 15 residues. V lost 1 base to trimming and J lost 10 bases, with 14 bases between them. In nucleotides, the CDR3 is TGCGCCAGCAGCCAAGGCGGGCGGAGGCCCTCACCCCTCCACTTT. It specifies CASSQGGRRPSPLHF.

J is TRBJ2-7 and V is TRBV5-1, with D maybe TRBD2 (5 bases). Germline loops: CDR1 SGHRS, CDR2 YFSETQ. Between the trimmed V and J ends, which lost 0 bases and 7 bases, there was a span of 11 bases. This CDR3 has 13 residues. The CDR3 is CASSLEVPGEQYF. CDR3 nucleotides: TGCGCCAGCAGCTTGGAGGTACCGGGGGAGCAGTACTTC. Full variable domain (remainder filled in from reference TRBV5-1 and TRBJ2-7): KAGVTQTPRYLIKTRGQQVTLSCSPISGHRSVSWYQQTPGQGLQFLFEYFSETQRNKGNFPGRFSGRQFSNSRSEMNVSTLELGDSALYLCASSLEVPGEQYFGPGTRLTVT.

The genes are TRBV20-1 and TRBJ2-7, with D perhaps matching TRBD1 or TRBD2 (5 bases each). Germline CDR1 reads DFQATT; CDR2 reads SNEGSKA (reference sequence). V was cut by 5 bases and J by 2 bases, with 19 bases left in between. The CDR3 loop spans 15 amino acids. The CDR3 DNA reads TGCAGTGCTCCAAAATTCGGGACGTTCCCCTACGAGCAGTACTTC. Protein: CSAPKFGTFPYEQYF.

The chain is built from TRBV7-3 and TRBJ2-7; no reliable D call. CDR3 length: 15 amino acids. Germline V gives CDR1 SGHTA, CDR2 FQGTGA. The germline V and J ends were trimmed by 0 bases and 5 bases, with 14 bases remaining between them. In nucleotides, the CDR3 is TGTGCCAGCAGCTTAACCCCCGAGAAGTCGGACGAGCAGTACTTC. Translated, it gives CASSLTPEKSDEQYF.

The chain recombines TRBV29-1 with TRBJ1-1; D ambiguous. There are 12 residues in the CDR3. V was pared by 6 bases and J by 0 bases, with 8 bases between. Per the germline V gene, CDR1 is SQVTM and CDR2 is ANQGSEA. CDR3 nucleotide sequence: TGCAGCGTCGCTGGCGTGAACACTGAAGCTTTCTTT. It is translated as CSVAGVNTEAFF.

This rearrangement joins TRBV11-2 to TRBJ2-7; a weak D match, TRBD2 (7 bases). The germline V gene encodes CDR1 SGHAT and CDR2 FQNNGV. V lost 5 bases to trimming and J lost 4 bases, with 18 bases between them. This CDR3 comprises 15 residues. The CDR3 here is CASSRNGGAVYEQYF. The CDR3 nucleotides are TGTGCCAGCAGCCGCAATGGGGGGGCGGTATACGAGCAGTACTTC.

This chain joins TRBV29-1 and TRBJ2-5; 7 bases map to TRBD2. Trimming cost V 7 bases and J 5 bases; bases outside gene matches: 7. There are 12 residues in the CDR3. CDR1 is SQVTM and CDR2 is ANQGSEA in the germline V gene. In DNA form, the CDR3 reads TGCAGCGGCCATGGGGGAGGGGAGACCCAGTACTTC. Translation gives CSGHGGGETQYF.

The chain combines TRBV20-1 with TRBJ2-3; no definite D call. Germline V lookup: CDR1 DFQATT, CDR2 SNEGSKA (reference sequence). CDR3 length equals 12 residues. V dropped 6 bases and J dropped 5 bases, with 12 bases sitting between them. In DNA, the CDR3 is TGCAGTGCACCTTCCTGGGGAGATACGCAGTATTTT. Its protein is CSAPSWGDTQYF.

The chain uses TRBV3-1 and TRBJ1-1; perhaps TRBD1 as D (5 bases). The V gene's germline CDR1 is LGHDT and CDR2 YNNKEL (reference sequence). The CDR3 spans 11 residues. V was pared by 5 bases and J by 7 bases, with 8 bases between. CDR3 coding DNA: TGTGCCAGCAGCTCAGGGTATGAAGCTTTCTTT. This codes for CASSSGYEAFF.

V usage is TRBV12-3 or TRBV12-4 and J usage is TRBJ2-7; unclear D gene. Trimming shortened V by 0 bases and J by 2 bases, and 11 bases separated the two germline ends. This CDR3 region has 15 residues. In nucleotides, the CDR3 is TGTGCCAGCAGTTTAGCGAGCCTCCGGACCTACGAGCAGTACTTC. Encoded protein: CASSLASLRTYEQYF.

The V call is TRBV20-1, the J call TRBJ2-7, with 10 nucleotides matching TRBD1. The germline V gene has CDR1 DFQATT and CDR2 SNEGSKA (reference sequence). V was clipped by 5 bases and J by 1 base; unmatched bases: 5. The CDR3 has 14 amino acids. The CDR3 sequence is CSAEDRGSSYEQYF. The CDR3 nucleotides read TGCAGTGCTGAGGACAGGGGGAGTTCCTACGAGCAGTACTTC.

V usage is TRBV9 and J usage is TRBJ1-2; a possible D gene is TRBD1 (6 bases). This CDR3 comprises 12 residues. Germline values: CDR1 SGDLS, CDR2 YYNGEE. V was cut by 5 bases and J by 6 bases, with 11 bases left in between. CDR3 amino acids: CASRDTGHGYTF. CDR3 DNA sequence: TGTGCCAGCAGAGATACAGGGCATGGCTACACCTTC.

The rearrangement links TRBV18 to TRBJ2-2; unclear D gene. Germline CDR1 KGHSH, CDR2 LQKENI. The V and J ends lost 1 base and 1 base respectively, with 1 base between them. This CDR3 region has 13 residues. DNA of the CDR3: TGTGCCAGCTCACCACAGAACACCGGGGAGCTGTTTTTT. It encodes CASSPQNTGELFF.